This entry lists 22 T cell receptor beta chains sequenced from one sample in a study of blood T cell repertoires in COVID-19. Clones were sequenced by immunoSEQ multiplex PCR, and TCRdb holds only the in-frame ones, with some missing. The table has about 160,000 clones, 86% seen once. Sample: peripheral blood. These receptors all stem from a man in his 70s with acute or convalescent COVID-19.

This clone was seen a single time. V is TRBV15 and J is TRBJ2-1; 9 positions agree with TRBD2. The CDR3 runs 15 residues. The ends lost 4 bases at V and 9 bases at J; junction bases unmatched: 10. Germline CDR1 LNHNV, CDR2 YYDKDF (reference sequence). The CDR3 loop is CATSKFAGGDTEQFF. DNA for the CDR3: TGTGCCACCAGCAAATTTGCGGGAGGGGACACTGAGCAGTTCTTC.

The chain is built from TRBV19 and TRBJ2-1; D is uncertain. Trimming shortened V by 6 bases and J by 5 bases, and 8 bases separated the two germline ends. This CDR3 is 12 amino acids long. Looked up from germline, CDR1 is LNHDA and CDR2 is SQIVND (reference sequence). CDR3 sequence reads: CASSPRDNEQFF. CDR3 coding DNA: TGTGCCAGTAGCCCACGGGACAATGAGCAGTTCTTC.

The V and J genes are TRBV6-2 or TRBV6-3 and TRBJ1-3; 7 bases are a match to TRBD1. The CDR3 spans 18 residues. Trimming cost V 1 base and J 0 bases; bases outside gene matches: 9. CDR1 and CDR2 (germline): MNHEY, SVGEGT. The CDR3 here is CASSYFRTGSSSGNTIYF. The DNA for the CDR3 is TGTGCCAGCAGTTACTTCCGGACAGGATCTTCCTCTGGAAACACCATATATTTT.

The V call is TRBV4-1, the J call TRBJ2-7; TRBD1 matches at 8 bases. V shed 2 bases, J shed 0 bases, and the junction held 3 bases outside the gene matches. Looked up from germline, CDR1 is MGHRA and CDR2 is YSYEKL. The CDR3 is 15 amino acids. CDR3 sequence reads: CASSQQGADSYEQYF. The DNA of the CDR3 is TGCGCCAGCAGCCAACAGGGGGCTGACTCCTACGAGCAGTACTTC.

The V call is TRBV6-5, the J call TRBJ2-5, with a weak D call TRBD2 (6 bases). The CDR3 has 13 residues. Trimming pared 6 bases from V and 5 bases from J, leaving 13 bases between. Germline lookup yields CDR1 MNHEY and CDR2 SVGAGI. The CDR3 sequence: CASRDRRGETQYF. The CDR3 DNA reads as TGTGCCAGCAGAGACAGACGGGGGGAGACCCAGTACTTC.

As to this clone: Other DNA sequences in the same sample also yield this CDR3. This chain uses TRBV28 with TRBJ2-7; D not certain. Germline V gene sequence: CDR1 MDHEN, CDR2 SYDVKM. With 2 bases removed from V and 0 bases from J, the gap between germline ends came to 5 bases. The CDR3 sequence is 13 residues long. CDR3 sequence: CASSLVSSYEQYF. The CDR3 DNA sequence: TGTGCCAGCAGTTTAGTCAGCTCCTACGAGCAGTACTTC.

The chain employs TRBV4-2 and TRBJ2-7, with TRBD2 matching 11 bases. The junction had 9 bases not matched to a gene; V was cut back by 0 bases and J by 5 bases. The CDR3 spans 17 residues. In germline, CDR1 is LGHNA, CDR2 YNFKEQ. CDR3 sequence reads: CASSQEGRGTSGDEQYF. DNA for the CDR3: TGTGCCAGCAGCCAAGAAGGGCGGGGGACTAGCGGCGACGAGCAGTACTTC.

V usage is TRBV28 and J usage is TRBJ1-2; possible D gene TRBD1, 5 bases. The germline gives CDR1 MDHEN, CDR2 SYDVKM. The V and J ends lost 4 bases and 1 base respectively, with 16 bases between them. The CDR3 is 16 residues long. CDR3 nucleotides: TGTGCCAGCAGTTCGCCCCCGGCGGGGCTTAACTATGGCTACACCTTC. This encodes CASSSPPAGLNYGYTF.

The rearrangement joins TRBV2 to TRBJ1-1, with D tentatively TRBD1 (6 bases). In germline, CDR1 is SNHLY, CDR2 FYNNEI. The CDR3 has 15 amino acids. V lost 5 bases, J lost 1 base, and 14 bases lay in between. CDR3 amino acids: CASSPRGGANTEAFF. The DNA for the CDR3 is TGTGCCAGCAGTCCCCGGGGGGGGGCGAACACTGAAGCTTTCTTT.

The chain joins TRBV30 to TRBJ1-3; no definite D call. Germline CDR1 GTSNPN, CDR2 SVGIG (reference sequence). The CDR3 contains 13 residues. V was shortened by 0 bases and J by 3 bases, with 6 bases between the two germline ends. CDR3 sequence (DNA): TGTGCCTGGAGTGTAACCGGTGGAAACACCATATATTTT. It yields the protein CAWSVTGGNTIYF.

The CDR3 spells CASSFQGYEQYF. The CDR3 bases are TGTGCCAGCAGTTTTCAGGGCTACGAGCAGTACTTC. The chain uses TRBV6-2 or TRBV6-3 and TRBJ2-7; weak D call: TRBD1 (5 bases). This CDR3 has 12 amino acids. V lost 4 bases to trimming and J lost 3 bases, with 7 bases between them. Germline V gives CDR1 MNHEY, CDR2 SVGEGT.

The chain couples TRBV7-2 to TRBJ2-5, with unresolved D. Germline lookup yields CDR1 SGHTA and CDR2 FQGNSA. Trimming removed 1 base from V and 7 bases from J, with 7 bases in between. CDR3 length: 12 amino acids. The DNA of the CDR3 is TGTGCCAGCAGCTTAGTGTTGGCGACCCAGTACTTC. Its translation: CASSLVLATQYF.

The rearrangement links TRBV6-5 to TRBJ2-2; D may be TRBD1 (6 bases). V lost 5 bases to trimming and J lost 1 base, with 8 bases between them. Germline values: CDR1 MNHEY, CDR2 SVGAGI. This CDR3 contains 14 residues. The chain's CDR3 is CASSTTGNTGELFF. Here the CDR3 DNA reads TGTGCCAGCAGTACGACAGGGAACACCGGGGAGCTGTTTTTT.

This chain connects TRBV2 to TRBJ1-4, with D possibly matching TRBD1 (5 bases). The CDR3 length is 15 residues. V lost 1 base, J lost 8 bases, and 14 bases lay in between. The V gene's germline CDR1 is SNHLY and CDR2 FYNNEI. The CDR3 DNA follows: TGTGCCAGCAGTGAAGGCAGTTTGAAGGGGGAAAAACTGTTTTTT. Amino acids: CASSEGSLKGEKLFF.

The rearrangement uses TRBV6-1 and TRBJ1-1; 7 nucleotides align to TRBD1. The CDR3 has 15 amino acids. Germline V lookup: CDR1 MNHNS, CDR2 SASEGT. With V trimmed by 1 base and J by 1 base, 3 bases remained unmatched. CDR3 sequence reads: CASSEVHRGNTEAFF. CDR3 DNA sequence: TGTGCCAGCAGTGAAGTGCACAGGGGGAACACTGAAGCTTTCTTT.

The chain uses TRBV28 and TRBJ2-2; a possible D gene is TRBD1 (5 bases). CDR1 MDHEN and CDR2 SYDVKM come from the germline V gene. V lost 7 bases and J 4 bases, leaving 7 bases between the germline ends. This CDR3 has 12 amino acids. This CDR3 is CASKGATGELFF. The CDR3 nucleotides read TGTGCCAGCAAAGGGGCCACCGGGGAGCTGTTTTTT.

This clone appeared a few times. The V call is TRBV9, the J call TRBJ2-2, with 7 positions matching TRBD1. Germline V CDR1 and CDR2: SGDLS, YYNGEE. The J segment lost 6 bases and the V segment lost 3 bases, leaving 8 bases of the junction unmatched. The CDR3 contains 15 residues. Here the CDR3 reads CASSAQGSRSGELFF. The DNA of the CDR3 is TGTGCCAGCAGCGCACAGGGGTCCCGGTCCGGGGAGCTGTTTTTT. Together with reference TRBV9 and TRBJ2-2, the CDR3 gives the full variable domain: DSGVTQTPKHLITATGQRVTLRCSPRSGDLSVYWYQQSLDQGLQFLIQYYNGEERAKGNILERFSAQQFPDLHSELNLSSLELGDSALYFCASSAQGSRSGELFFGEGSRLTVL.

The V gene is TRBV6-2 or TRBV6-3, the J gene TRBJ1-6; 8 nucleotides align to TRBD1. The germline gives CDR1 MNHEY, CDR2 SVGEGT. The CDR3 runs 15 residues. J lost 6 bases, V lost 5 bases, and 6 bases had no gene match. The DNA for the CDR3 is TGTGCCAGCAGTCCCTCGACAGGGGCTAATTCACCCCTCCACTTT. Its protein product is CASSPSTGANSPLHF.

This chain joins TRBV10-3 and TRBJ2-1; 7 positions match TRBD2. The germline V gene has CDR1 ENHRY and CDR2 SYGVKD. Losses at the gene ends were 2 bases for V and 4 bases for J; bases not matched to a gene: 8. The CDR3 length is 16 residues. In DNA, the CDR3 is TGTGCCATCAGTGAGGCAAGAGCGGGGTTATACAATGAGCAGTTCTTC. Its protein product is CAISEARAGLYNEQFF.

V is TRBV19 and J is TRBJ2-2; the match to TRBD2 covers 10 bases. The CDR3 runs to 15 residues. Germline lookup yields CDR1 LNHDA and CDR2 SQIVND (reference sequence). V dropped 6 bases and J dropped 6; count of bases not matched to a gene: 7. The CDR3 region is CASSPRLAGAGELFF. The DNA of the CDR3 is TGTGCCAGTAGCCCCCGGCTAGCGGGAGCCGGGGAGCTGTTTTTT.

The sample holds one count of this clone. This chain uses TRBV7-3 with TRBJ2-3; 11 bases fit TRBD2. This CDR3 comprises 14 residues. Trimming took 5 bases from V and 3 from J; bases not matched to a gene: 1. Germline loops: CDR1 SGHTA, CDR2 FQGTGA. CDR3 DNA: TGTGCCAGCAGCCCTAGCGGGAGGACAGATACGCAGTATTTT. This sequence encodes CASSPSGRTDTQYF.

The rearrangement uses TRBV25-1 and TRBJ1-5; D possibly corresponds to TRBD1 (6 bases). The germline V gene encodes CDR1 MGHDK and CDR2 SYGVNS. V lost 6 bases, J lost 6 bases, and 9 bases lay in between. The CDR3 has 12 amino acids. In nucleotides, the CDR3 is TGTGCCAGCAGACAGGGTTCTCAGCCCCAGCATTTT. This codes for CASRQGSQPQHF.